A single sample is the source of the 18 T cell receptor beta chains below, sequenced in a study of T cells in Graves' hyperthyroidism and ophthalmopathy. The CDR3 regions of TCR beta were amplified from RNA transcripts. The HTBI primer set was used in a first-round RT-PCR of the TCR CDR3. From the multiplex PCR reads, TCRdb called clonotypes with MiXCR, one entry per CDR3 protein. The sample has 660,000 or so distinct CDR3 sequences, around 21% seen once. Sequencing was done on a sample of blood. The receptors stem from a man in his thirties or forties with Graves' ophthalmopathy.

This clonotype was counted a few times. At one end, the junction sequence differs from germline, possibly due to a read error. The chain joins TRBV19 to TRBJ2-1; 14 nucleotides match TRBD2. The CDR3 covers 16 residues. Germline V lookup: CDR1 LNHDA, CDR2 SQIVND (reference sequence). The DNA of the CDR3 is TGTGCCAGTAGTTTAGGGACTAGCGGGGGTTACAATGAGCAGCTCTTC. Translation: CASSLGTSGGYNEQLF.

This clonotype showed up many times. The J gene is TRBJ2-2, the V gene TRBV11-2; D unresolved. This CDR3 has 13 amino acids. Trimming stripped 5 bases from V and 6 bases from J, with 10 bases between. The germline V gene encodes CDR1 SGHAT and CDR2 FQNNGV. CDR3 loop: CASSHTVAGELFF. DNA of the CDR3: TGTGCCAGCAGCCACACGGTAGCCGGGGAGCTGTTTTTT.

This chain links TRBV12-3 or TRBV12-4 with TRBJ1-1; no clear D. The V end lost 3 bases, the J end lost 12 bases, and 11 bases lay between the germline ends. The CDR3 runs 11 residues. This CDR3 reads CASSFTHETFF. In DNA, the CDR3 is TGTGCCAGCAGTTTCACTCACGAAACTTTCTTT.

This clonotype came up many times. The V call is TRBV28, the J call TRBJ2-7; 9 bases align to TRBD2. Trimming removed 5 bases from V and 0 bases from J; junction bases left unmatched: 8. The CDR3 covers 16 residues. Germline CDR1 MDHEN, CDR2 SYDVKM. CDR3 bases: TGTGCCAGCAGTGCTAAGGGACTAGCCTTCTCCTACGAGCAGTACTTC. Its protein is CASSAKGLAFSYEQYF.

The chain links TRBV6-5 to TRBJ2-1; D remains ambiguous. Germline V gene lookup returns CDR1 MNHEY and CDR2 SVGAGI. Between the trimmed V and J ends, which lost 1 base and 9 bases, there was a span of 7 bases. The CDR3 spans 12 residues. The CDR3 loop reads CASSYFKGEQFF. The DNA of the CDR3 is TGTGCCAGCAGTTACTTCAAGGGTGAGCAGTTCTTC.

The CDR3 bases are TGTGCCAGCAGTTACTCTCGTAGTGAGGGGGCGATCGCCGAAGCTTTCTTT. Its translation is CASSYSRSEGAIAEAFF. The chain recombines TRBV6-6 with TRBJ1-1; 7 bases agree with TRBD1. This CDR3 is built from 17 residues. The J segment lost 8 bases and the V segment lost 0 bases, leaving 15 bases of the junction unmatched. Germline CDR1 and CDR2: MNHNY and SVGAGI (reference sequence).

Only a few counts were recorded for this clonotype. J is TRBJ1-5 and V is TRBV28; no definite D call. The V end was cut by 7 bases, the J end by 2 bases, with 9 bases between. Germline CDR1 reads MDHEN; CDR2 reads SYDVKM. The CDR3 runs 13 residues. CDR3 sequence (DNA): TGTGCCAGCATTGGGGATGGCAATCAGCCCCAGCATTTT. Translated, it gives CASIGDGNQPQHF.

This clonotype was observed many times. The CDR3 DNA reads TGCAGTGCTCCCGTACAGGGATACCACGAGCAGTACTTC. Translation gives CSAPVQGYHEQYF. J is TRBJ2-7 and V is TRBV20-1, with TRBD1 as a possible D gene (6 bases). The CDR3 is 13 residues long. V was trimmed by 5 bases and J by 5 bases, leaving 16 bases between them. Germline V CDR1 and CDR2: DFQATT, SNEGSKA (reference sequence).

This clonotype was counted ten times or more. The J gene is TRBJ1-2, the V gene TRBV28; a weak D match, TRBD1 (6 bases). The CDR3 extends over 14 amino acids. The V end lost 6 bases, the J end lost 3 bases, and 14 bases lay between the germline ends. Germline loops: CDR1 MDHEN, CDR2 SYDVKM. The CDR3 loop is CASRDTGRDYGYTF. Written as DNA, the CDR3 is TGTGCCAGCAGGGACACAGGGAGGGACTATGGCTACACCTTC.

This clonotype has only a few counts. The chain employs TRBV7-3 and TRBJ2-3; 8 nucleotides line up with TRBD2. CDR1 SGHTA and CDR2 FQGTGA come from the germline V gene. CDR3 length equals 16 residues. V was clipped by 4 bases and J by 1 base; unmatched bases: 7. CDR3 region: CASSSRAGAGTDTQYF. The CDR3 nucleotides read TGTGCCAGCAGCTCCCGAGCGGGAGCGGGCACAGATACGCAGTATTTT.

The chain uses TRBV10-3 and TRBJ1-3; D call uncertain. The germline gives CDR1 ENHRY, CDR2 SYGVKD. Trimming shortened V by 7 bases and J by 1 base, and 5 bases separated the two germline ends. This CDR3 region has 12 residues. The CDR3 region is CAIMGSGNTIYF. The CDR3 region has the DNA TGTGCCATCATGGGTTCTGGAAACACCATATATTTT.

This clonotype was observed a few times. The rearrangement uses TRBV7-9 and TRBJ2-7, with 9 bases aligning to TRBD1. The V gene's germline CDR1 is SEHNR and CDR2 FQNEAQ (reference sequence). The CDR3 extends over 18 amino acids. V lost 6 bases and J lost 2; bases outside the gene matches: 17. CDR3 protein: CASRPTGGLKVIPYEQYF. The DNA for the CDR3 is TGTGCCAGCAGGCCAACAGGGGGCCTTAAAGTTATACCCTACGAGCAGTACTTC.

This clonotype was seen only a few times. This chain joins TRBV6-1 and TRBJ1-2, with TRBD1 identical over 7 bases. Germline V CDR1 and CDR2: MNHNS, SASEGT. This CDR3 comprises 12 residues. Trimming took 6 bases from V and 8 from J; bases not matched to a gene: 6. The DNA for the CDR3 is TGTGCCAGCAGATTCCGACAGGGCGGCTACACCTTC. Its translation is CASRFRQGGYTF.

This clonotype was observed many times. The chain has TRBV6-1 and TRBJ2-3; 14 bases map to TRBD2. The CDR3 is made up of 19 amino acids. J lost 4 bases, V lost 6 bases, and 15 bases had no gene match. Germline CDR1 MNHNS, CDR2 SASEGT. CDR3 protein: CASRGAPGLAGDGADTQYF. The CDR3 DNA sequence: TGTGCCAGCAGGGGAGCACCGGGACTAGCGGGAGATGGCGCAGATACGCAGTATTTT.

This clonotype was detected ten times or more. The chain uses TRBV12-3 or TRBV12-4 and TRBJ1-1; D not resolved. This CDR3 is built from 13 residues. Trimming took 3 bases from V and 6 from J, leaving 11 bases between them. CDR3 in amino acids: CASSFDGRPEAFF. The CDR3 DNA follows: TGTGCCAGCAGTTTCGACGGAAGACCTGAAGCTTTCTTT.

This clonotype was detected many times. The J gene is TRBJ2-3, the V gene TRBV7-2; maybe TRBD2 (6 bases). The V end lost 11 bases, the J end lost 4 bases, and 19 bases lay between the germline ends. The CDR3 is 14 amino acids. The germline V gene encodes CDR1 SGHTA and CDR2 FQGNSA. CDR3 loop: CASELATWADTQYF. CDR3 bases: TGTGCCTCAGAACTAGCAACGTGGGCAGATACGCAGTATTTT.

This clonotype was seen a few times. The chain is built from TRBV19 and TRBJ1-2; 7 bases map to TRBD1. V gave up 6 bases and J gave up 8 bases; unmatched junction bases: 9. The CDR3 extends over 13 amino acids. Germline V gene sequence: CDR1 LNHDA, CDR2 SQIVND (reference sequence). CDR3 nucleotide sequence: TGTGCCAGTAGGGGACGGACAGGCCAAGGCTACACCTTC. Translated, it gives CASRGRTGQGYTF.

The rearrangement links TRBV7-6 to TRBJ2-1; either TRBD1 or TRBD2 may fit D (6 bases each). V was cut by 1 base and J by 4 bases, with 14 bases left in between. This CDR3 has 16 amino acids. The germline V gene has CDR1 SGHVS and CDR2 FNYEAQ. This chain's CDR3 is CASSLDAGTNYNEQFF. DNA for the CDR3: TGTGCCAGCAGCTTAGATGCGGGGACAAATTACAATGAGCAGTTCTTC. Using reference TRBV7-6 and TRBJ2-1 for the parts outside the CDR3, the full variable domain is GAGVSQSPRYKVTKRGQDVALRCDPISGHVSLYWYRQALGQGPEFLTYFNYEAQQDKSGLPNDRFSAERPEGSISTLTIQRTEQRDSAMYRCASSLDAGTNYNEQFFGPGTRLTVL.